Described below is a single T cell receptor beta chain sequence and its context. Its antigen is unknown. Germline lookup yields CDR1 SGHTA and CDR2 FQGNSA. CDR3 length: 17 residues. The V and J ends lost 5 bases and 0 bases, in that order; junction bases with no gene match: 6. The data stem from a study of cytomegalovirus exposure and HLA in healthy donors. Both 60 Vbeta primers and 13 Jbeta primers went into the PCR. The protocol was immunoSEQ multiplex PCR, while the TCRdb copy is restricted to in-frame clones and leaves out a portion. The sample includes 130,000 or so clones, around 8.5% of them seen just once. The study, taken as a whole, reports: The study put under 200 TCR beta chains on its list as cytomegalovirus-associated.

Sequencing was done on a sample of PBMCs. This chain joins TRBV7-2 and TRBJ1-4; 10 bases are shared with TRBD1. The source is a man aged 35 to 55 in good health and CMV-seronegative. In nucleotides, the CDR3 is TGTGCCAGCAGCCTCTCGGGACAGGGGACAACTAATGAAAAACTGTTTTTT. Protein sequence: CASSLSGQGTTNEKLFF.